Listed below are T cell receptor beta chains from one sample, sequenced in a study of identical twins. TCRdb reprocessed the 5' RACE reads via MiXCR and lists one record per CDR3 protein. The sample has roughly 1.6 million distinct CDR3 sequences, about 31% seen once; the top ten hold 0.27%. Source material: cord blood. These receptors all stem from a newborn girl in good health. Both conserved end residues are part of each CDR3. D genes are given only for firm matches. Clone size is not always given. Where it is, it says once, few, many or a class for expanded clones.

V	D	J	size	CDR3	DNA
TRBV7-2	-	TRBJ1-5	-	CASSFRRGFYSNQPQHF	TGTGCCAGCAGCTTCCGCCGAGGCTTTTATAGCAATCAGCCCCAGCATTTT
TRBV19	-	TRBJ1-2	-	CASTTKGRPLSGYTF	TGTGCCAGTACCACTAAAGGCAGACCCCTAAGTGGCTACACCTTC
TRBV5-1	TRBD1	TRBJ2-5	few	CASSTGPTGGETQYF	TGCGCCAGCAGCACTGGCCCCACAGGGGGAGAGACCCAGTACTTC
TRBV28	TRBD1	TRBJ1-2	many	CASSFYRGGYTF	TGTGCCAGCAGTTTCTACAGGGGTGGCTACACCTTC
TRBV28	TRBD2	TRBJ2-5	many	CASRGLAGSQETQYF	TGTGCCAGCAGGGGACTAGCGGGGAGTCAAGAGACCCAGTACTTC
TRBV12-3/TRBV12-4	-	TRBJ2-5	few	CASSFNPGRETQYF	TGTGCCAGCAGTTTTAACCCGGGCCGAGAGACCCAGTACTTC
TRBV7-6	-	TRBJ1-5	few	CASSLGGSNSNQPQHF	TGTGCCAGCAGCTTAGGGGGATCTAATAGCAATCAGCCCCAGCATTTT
TRBV20-1	-	TRBJ1-3	-	CSARFPGNTIYF	TGTAGTGCTAGATTTCCTGGAAACACCATATATTTT
TRBV19	-	TRBJ1-2	few	CASSPGTRNYGYTF	TGTGCCAGTAGTCCTGGGACAAGAAACTATGGCTACACCTTC
TRBV29-1	-	TRBJ2-5	-	CSVGDCDPIGDGTQYF	TGCAGCGTTGGGGATTGCGACCCTATCGGCGATGGGACCCAGTACTTC
TRBV11-2	-	TRBJ1-2	-	CASSLVAPRTAYGYTF	TGTGCCAGCAGCTTAGTCGCCCCCCGGACAGCATATGGCTACACCTTC
TRBV6-2/TRBV6-3	-	TRBJ1-2	-	CASRRDNYYGYTF	TGTGCCAGCAGGAGGGACAACTACTATGGCTACACCTTC
TRBV29-1	-	TRBJ2-4	many	CSVDDLYGNIQYF	TGCAGCGTTGATGATCTCTACGGGAACATTCAGTACTTC
TRBV28	-	TRBJ1-6	-	CASNTRGSPLHF	TGTGCCAGCAACACAAGGGGTTCACCCCTCCACTTT
TRBV9	TRBD2	TRBJ2-1	once	CASSVFSGRALDEQFF	TGTGCCAGCAGCGTATTTAGCGGGAGGGCCTTAGATGAGCAGTTCTTC
TRBV30	-	TRBJ1-4	once	CAWSVHSEELFF	TGTGCCTGGAGTGTACATAGTGAAGAACTGTTTTTT
TRBV7-2	TRBD2	TRBJ2-1	-	CASSQRPALAALYNEQFF	TGTGCCAGCAGCCAAAGACCGGCCCTAGCGGCTCTCTACAATGAGCAGTTCTTC
TRBV13	TRBD1	TRBJ2-3	many	CASSNRGSTDTQYF	TGTGCCAGCAGCAACAGGGGGTCCACAGATACGCAGTATTTT
TRBV6-2/TRBV6-3	-	TRBJ1-1	few	CASSLTPGKAFF	TGTGCCAGCAGCCTCACCCCGGGGAAAGCTTTCTTT
TRBV9	-	TRBJ2-1	-	CASSVDGMRNEQFF	TGTGCCAGCAGTGTAGATGGTATGAGGAATGAGCAGTTCTTC
TRBV7-9	-	TRBJ2-1	-	CASSSAWVMDVHEQFF	TGTGCCAGCAGCTCCGCCTGGGTGATGGACGTCCATGAGCAGTTCTTC
TRBV28	-	TRBJ2-3	few	CASSSRDLRGTQYF	TGTGCCAGCAGTTCCCGGGATCTACGGGGTACGCAGTATTTT